The 25 T cell receptor beta chains in this list originate from one sample, sequenced in a study of blood T cell repertoires in COVID-19. Sequencing was performed with immunoSEQ multiplex PCR; in TCRdb, only in-frame clones are kept and a portion is missing. Among over 120,000 clones, approximately 80% were seen once, and the ten largest hold around 3.8%. The sample comprised peripheral blood. The receptors were sampled from a man aged 65 to 79 who had recovered from COVID-19.

This chain joins TRBV10-3 and TRBJ2-2; D may be TRBD1 (5 bases). Trimming shortened V by 5 bases and J by 0 bases, and 13 bases separated the two germline ends. The CDR3 runs to 16 residues. The V gene's germline CDR1 is ENHRY and CDR2 SYGVKD. The CDR3 spells CAISTDTTTNTGELFF. DNA of the CDR3: TGTGCCATCAGTACGGACACAACTACGAACACCGGGGAGCTGTTTTTT.

DNA for the CDR3: TGTGCCAGCAGCACTAGACTAGGGAGGGAGACCCAGTACTTC. Its protein product is CASSTRLGRETQYF. V and J are TRBV5-4 and TRBJ2-5, with D tentatively TRBD2 (6 bases). V shed 4 bases and J shed 5 bases, with 15 bases lying between them. The CDR3 is 14 residues long. CDR1 is SGHNT, CDR2 YYREEE, per germline (reference sequence).

The rearrangement links TRBV7-3 to TRBJ2-5, with D unclear. V was pared by 5 bases and J by 4 bases, with 11 bases between. CDR1 and CDR2 (germline): SGHTA, FQGTGA. There are 13 residues in the CDR3. CDR3 in amino acids: CASSHGYGETQYF. For the CDR3, the DNA is TGTGCCAGCAGCCACGGGTACGGAGAGACCCAGTACTTC.

This chain connects TRBV12-2 to TRBJ2-3; the D call in the table, TRBD2, was not verified against the DNA. TRBV12-2 is labeled a pseudogene. The length of the CDR3 is 17 residues. The CDR3: CASRLRPSGRIPDTQYF. CDR3 nucleotides: TGTGCAAGTCGCTTAAGACCCAGCGGGAGAATCCCAGATACGCAGTATTTT.

The V and J genes are TRBV6-2 or TRBV6-3 and TRBJ2-2, with no clear D. This CDR3 comprises 11 residues. Trimming removed 3 bases at V and 8 bases at J, with 4 bases between. CDR1 is MNHEY and CDR2 is SVGEGT in the germline V gene. CDR3 sequence reads: CASSYKGELFF. As DNA, the CDR3 is TGTGCCAGCAGTTATAAAGGGGAGCTGTTTTTT.

This chain uses TRBV29-1 with TRBJ2-5; possible D gene TRBD2, 5 bases. The germline gives CDR1 SQVTM, CDR2 ANQGSEA. Trimming stripped 4 bases from V and 2 bases from J, with 8 bases between. CDR3 size: 12 residues. The CDR3 DNA reads TGCAGCGTTGTCGGGAAGCAAGAGACCCAGTACTTC. It translates to CSVVGKQETQYF.

This clone was seen a handful of times. V gene TRBV4-1 combines with J gene TRBJ2-7; D gene uncertain. CDR1 MGHRA and CDR2 YSYEKL come from the germline V gene. V lost 0 bases to trimming and J lost 4 bases, with 7 bases between them. The CDR3 has 13 residues. The chain's CDR3 is CASSQDQVYEQYF. CDR3 in DNA: TGCGCCAGCAGCCAAGATCAGGTTTACGAGCAGTACTTC.

This clone was picked up a small number of times. The chain carries TRBV7-3 and TRBJ2-2; 8 nucleotides line up with TRBD1. Losses at the gene ends were 5 bases for V and 6 bases for J; bases not matched to a gene: 11. CDR1 SGHTA and CDR2 FQGTGA come from the germline V gene. The CDR3 covers 16 residues. In DNA form, the CDR3 reads TGTGCCAGCAGCGCATTCAATCGACAGGGGTCCGGGGAGCTGTTTTTT. This sequence encodes CASSAFNRQGSGELFF.

A single count supports this clone. The V gene is TRBV27, the J gene TRBJ2-1; D not resolved. CDR1 and CDR2 (germline): MNHEY, SMNVEV (reference sequence). CDR3 size: 15 residues. V lost 6 bases to trimming and J lost 4 bases, with 16 bases between them. The CDR3: CASSSLNSIYNEQFF. CDR3 nucleotides: TGTGCCAGCAGCTCCTTAAACTCAATTTACAATGAGCAGTTCTTC.

V and J are TRBV30 and TRBJ2-3; D remains unclear. Deletions cut 3 bases from V and 6 bases from J, with 7 bases between. CDR1 is GTSNPN, CDR2 SVGIG, per germline (reference sequence). The CDR3 is 11 residues long. CDR3 protein: CAWRLVDTQYF. In DNA form, the CDR3 reads TGTGCCTGGAGACTTGTGGATACGCAGTATTTT.

The gene calls are TRBV3-1 (or the pseudogene TRBV3-2) and TRBJ2-5, with D perhaps TRBD1 (5 bases). The V gene's germline CDR1 is LGHDT and CDR2 YNNKEL (reference sequence). The CDR3 covers 13 residues. Trimming took off 3 bases at V and 2 bases at J, with 7 bases between the two ends. The CDR3 sequence is CASSQTVQETQYF. In DNA, the CDR3 is TGTGCCAGCAGCCAGACAGTACAAGAGACCCAGTACTTC.

This clone was detected only once. The chain employs TRBV9 and TRBJ1-6, with D possibly being TRBD1 (5 bases). The V gene lost 3 bases and the J gene lost 3 bases, with 10 bases spanning the gap. CDR1 is SGDLS, CDR2 YYNGEE, per germline. This CDR3 is 15 amino acids long. In nucleotides, the CDR3 is TGTGCCAGCAGCGGGATCGACAGCTATAATTCACCCCTCCACTTT. This sequence encodes CASSGIDSYNSPLHF.

V is TRBV13 and J is TRBJ2-5; D might be TRBD2 (6 bases). The length of the CDR3 is 14 residues. The germline CDR1 and CDR2 sequences are PRHDT and FYEKMQ (reference sequence). With 5 bases removed from V and 6 bases from J, the gap between germline ends came to 16 bases. CDR3 region: CASSISTSSKTQYF. Here the CDR3 DNA reads TGTGCCAGCAGCATATCGACTAGTTCGAAGACCCAGTACTTC. Drawing the rest from reference TRBV13 and TRBJ2-5, the complete variable domain is AAGVIQSPRHLIKEKRETATLKCYPIPRHDTVYWYQQGPGQDPQFLISFYEKMQSDKGSIPDRFSAQQFSDYHSELNMSSLELGDSALYFCASSISTSSKTQYFGPGTRLLVL.

CDR3 sequence: CASSLDRGSYEQYF. CDR3 sequence (DNA): TGTGCCAGCAGCTTAGATCGGGGTTCCTACGAGCAGTACTTC. The chain combines TRBV11-2 with TRBJ2-7, with D perhaps TRBD2 (5 bases). Germline assignment: CDR1 SGHAT and CDR2 FQNNGV. Trimming left V 0 bases short and J 1 base short, with 7 bases between. The CDR3 is made up of 14 amino acids.

This clone has just a few counts. The CDR3 bases are TGTGCCTGGACACAGGGAAACACTGAAGCTTTCTTT. Its translation: CAWTQGNTEAFF. The chain recombines TRBV30 with TRBJ1-1; perhaps TRBD1 as D (6 bases). V shed 4 bases and J shed 2 bases, with 8 bases lying between them. Per germline, CDR1 GTSNPN and CDR2 SVGIG (reference sequence). The CDR3 runs to 12 residues.

The J gene is TRBJ1-4, the V gene TRBV30; D is unresolved. The V gene lost 3 bases and the J gene lost 0 bases, with 11 bases spanning the gap. The CDR3 is made up of 15 amino acids. Germline CDR1 GTSNPN, CDR2 SVGIG (reference sequence). Here the CDR3 DNA reads TGTGCCTGGAGCCGAACCACTGCAACTAATGAAAAACTGTTTTTT. Its protein is CAWSRTTATNEKLFF. Supplemented by reference TRBV30 and TRBJ1-4, the full variable domain reads SQTIHQWPATLVQPVGSPLSLECTVEGTSNPNLYWYRQAAGRGLQLLFYSVGIGQISSEVPQNLSASRPQDRQFILSSKKLLLSDSGFYLCAWSRTTATNEKLFFGSGTQLSVL.

The chain links TRBV10-2 to TRBJ2-2; D possibly corresponds to TRBD1 (5 bases). V was pared by 6 bases and J by 6 bases, with 11 bases between. Germline CDR1 is WSHSY and CDR2 is SAAADI. This CDR3 is built from 13 residues. CDR3 protein: CASSSVGPGELFF. The CDR3 DNA reads TGCGCCAGCAGCTCCGTGGGGCCCGGGGAGCTGTTTTTT.

The chain couples TRBV6-5 to TRBJ2-4; 10 bases map to TRBD2. The CDR3 is 14 residues long. Germline trimming cut 2 bases from V and 12 bases from J; bases unmatched to any gene: 7. The V gene's germline CDR1 is MNHEY and CDR2 SVGAGI. CDR3 residues: CASSYGLAGAPQYF. In nucleotides, the CDR3 is TGTGCCAGCAGTTACGGGCTAGCGGGAGCACCTCAGTACTTC.

This clone has just a few counts. The chain couples TRBV6-5 to TRBJ1-1, with 9 positions matching TRBD1. This CDR3 region has 13 residues. Trimming took 10 bases from V and 4 from J; bases not matched to a gene: 7. Germline CDR1 reads MNHEY; CDR2 reads SVGAGI. Here the CDR3 DNA reads TGTGCCACCCAGGACAGGGGAGTCACTGAAGCTTTCTTT. Protein product: CATQDRGVTEAFF.

V gene TRBV9 combines with J gene TRBJ2-5; tentative D call: TRBD1 (5 bases). CDR1 and CDR2 (germline): SGDLS, YYNGEE. Trimming cost V 4 bases and J 1 base, with 14 bases left between them. The length of the CDR3 is 15 residues. The CDR3 loop reads CASSRSPGIQETQYF. For the CDR3, the DNA is TGTGCCAGCAGCCGTAGCCCAGGGATCCAAGAGACCCAGTACTTC.

The chain combines TRBV5-1 with TRBJ2-2, with TRBD2 identical over 7 bases. J was trimmed by 5 bases and V by 2 bases; bases with no gene match: 6. Per germline, CDR1 SGHRS and CDR2 YFSETQ. This CDR3 spans 15 amino acids. The CDR3 protein is CASSLIGGSTGELFF. In DNA form, the CDR3 reads TGCGCCAGCAGCTTAATAGGCGGGAGTACCGGGGAGCTGTTTTTT.

The chain employs TRBV5-5 and TRBJ1-5; weak D call: TRBD1 (6 bases). Trimming cost V 7 bases and J 7 bases, with 27 bases left between them. This CDR3 is 17 amino acids long. Germline lookup yields CDR1 SGHKS and CDR2 YYEKEE (reference sequence). This CDR3 reads CASPGEQGVIRAQPQHF. The CDR3 coding sequence is TGTGCCAGCCCAGGTGAACAGGGAGTGATTAGGGCCCAGCCCCAGCATTTT.

The sample holds a few counts of this clone. The V gene is TRBV7-2, the J gene TRBJ2-1; the D gene is possibly TRBD1 (5 bases). In germline, CDR1 is SGHTA, CDR2 FQGNSA. This CDR3 is 16 amino acids long. V was cut by 5 bases and J by 0 bases, with 14 bases left in between. The DNA for the CDR3 is TGTGCCAGCAGCCGTGGGGCGACGGGCTCCTACAATGAGCAGTTCTTC. It encodes CASSRGATGSYNEQFF.

This clone occurred a few times. The chain couples TRBV7-2 to TRBJ1-2; 12 bases line up with TRBD1. After removal of 4 bases from V and 8 bases from J, the junction contained 11 bases not matched to a gene. The CDR3 has 16 amino acids. The germline CDR1 and CDR2 sequences are SGHTA and FQGNSA. Here the CDR3 reads CASSSRPGQGAGGYTF. The CDR3 DNA reads as TGTGCCAGCAGCTCCCGCCCGGGACAGGGGGCGGGGGGCTACACCTTC.

The chain couples TRBV6-4 to TRBJ2-5; D is perhaps TRBD2 (6 bases). The CDR3 consists of 15 residues. Germline V gene sequence: CDR1 MRHNA, CDR2 SNTAGT. Trimming left V 2 bases short and J 2 bases short, with 12 bases between. CDR3 sequence reads: CASSDGGRPQETQYF. The DNA for the CDR3 is TGTGCCAGCAGTGACGGGGGGAGGCCTCAAGAGACCCAGTACTTC.